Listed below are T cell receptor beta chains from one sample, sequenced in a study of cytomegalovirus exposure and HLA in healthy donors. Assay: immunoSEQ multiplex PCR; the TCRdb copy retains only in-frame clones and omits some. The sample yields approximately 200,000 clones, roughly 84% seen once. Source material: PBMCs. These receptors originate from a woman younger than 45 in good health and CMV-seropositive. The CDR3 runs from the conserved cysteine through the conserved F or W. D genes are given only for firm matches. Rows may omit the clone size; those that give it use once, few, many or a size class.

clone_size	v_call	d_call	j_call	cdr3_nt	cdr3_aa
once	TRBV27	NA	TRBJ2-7	TGTGCCAGCAGTTTAAGTGGCAGATTGAACTACGAGCAGTACTTC	CASSLSGRLNYEQYF
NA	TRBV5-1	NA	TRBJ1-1	TGCGCCAGCAGCTTGGCCATGGAGGGCCTCCGGGCCACTGAAGCTTTCTTT	CASSLAMEGLRATEAFF
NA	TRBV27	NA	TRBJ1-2	TGTGCCAGCACCCACTACACCTTC	CASTHYTF
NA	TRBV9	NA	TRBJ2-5	TGTGCCAGCAGCGTAGCAATGGGACTCTATATCGGGGAGACCCAGTACTTC	CASSVAMGLYIGETQYF
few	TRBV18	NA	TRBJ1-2	TGTGCCAGCTCAGGTGATCAGAAAGCTAACTATGGCTACACCTTC	CASSGDQKANYGYTF
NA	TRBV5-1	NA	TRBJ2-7	TGCGCCAGCGGACAGATTAATTCACTATACGAGCAGTACTTC	CASGQINSLYEQYF
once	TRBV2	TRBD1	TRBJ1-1	TGTGCCAGCAGACCGGAACAGGGGGCCATCTCTGAAGCTTTCTTT	CASRPEQGAISEAFF
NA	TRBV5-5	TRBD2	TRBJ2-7	TGTGCCAGCAGCGGGGGACTAGCGGTTTCCTCCTACGAGCAGTACTTC	CASSGGLAVSSYEQYF
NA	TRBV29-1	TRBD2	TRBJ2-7	TGCAGCGCCACCGCGGGGGTCAGGATCAACGAGCAGTACTTC	CSATAGVRINEQYF
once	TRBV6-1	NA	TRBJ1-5	TGTGCCAGCAGTGATGTGAGATCAAGCAATCAGCCCCAGCATTTT	CASSDVRSSNQPQHF
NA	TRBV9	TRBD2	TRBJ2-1	TGTGCCAGCAGCGAGGGACTAGCGGGAGCGTATGAGCAGTTCTTC	CASSEGLAGAYEQFF
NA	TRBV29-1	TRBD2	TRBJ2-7	TGCAGCGTTGAACCTATGGGGGGGAACGAGCAGTACTTC	CSVEPMGGNEQYF
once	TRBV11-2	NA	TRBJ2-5	TGTGCCAGCAGCTTAGAGGCTTTTCTCGGGGAGACCCAGTACTTC	CASSLEAFLGETQYF
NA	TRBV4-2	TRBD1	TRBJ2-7	TGTGCCAGCAGCCCAAGAACAGGGGGGATGATGTACGAGCAGTACTTC	CASSPRTGGMMYEQYF
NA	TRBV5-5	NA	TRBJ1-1	TGTGCCAGCAGCTTGTATAATAGGGGGAACGCTGAAGCTTTCTTT	CASSLYNRGNAEAFF
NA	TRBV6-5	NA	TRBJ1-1	TGTGCCAGCAGTTACCGAAAGACAGGCGGTAACACTGAAGCTTTCTTT	CASSYRKTGGNTEAFF
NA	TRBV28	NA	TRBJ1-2	TGTGCCAGCAGTTTACGAGGGACTAGCGGATACACCTTC	CASSLRGTSGYTF
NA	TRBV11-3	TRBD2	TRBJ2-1	TGTGCCAGCAGCTTATCTAGCGGGAGGGGTAATGAGCAGTTCTTC	CASSLSSGRGNEQFF
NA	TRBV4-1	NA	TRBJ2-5	TGCGCCAGCAGCCAAGATCGGGACACTGTATACCAAGAGACCCAGTACTTC	CASSQDRDTVYQETQYF
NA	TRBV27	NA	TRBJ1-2	TGTGCCAGCAGTCCCCACCGGTCCTATGGCTACACCTTC	CASSPHRSYGYTF
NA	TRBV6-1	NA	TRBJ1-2	TGTGCCAGCAGGGCCCGAGTCGGGTATGGCTACACCTTC	CASRARVGYGYTF
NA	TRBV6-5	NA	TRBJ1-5	TGTGCCAGCAGCACCTCGGGGGGAGGCAATCAGCCCCAGCATTTT	CASSTSGGGNQPQHF
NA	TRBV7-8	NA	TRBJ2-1	TGTGCCAGCAGCTGGCGACGAGGCGATGAGCAGTTCTTC	CASSWRRGDEQFF
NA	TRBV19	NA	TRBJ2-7	TGTGCCAGTAGTATAGGCCCAGGGGACGAGCAGTACTTC	CASSIGPGDEQYF
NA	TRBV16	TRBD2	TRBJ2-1	TGTGCCAGCAGCCGCGGGAGCCGTACCTACAATGAGCAGTTCTTC	CASSRGSRTYNEQFF
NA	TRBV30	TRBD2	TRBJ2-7	TGTGCCTGGAGTGTAAACATAGCGGGGGGCTACGAGCAGTACTTC	CAWSVNIAGGYEQYF
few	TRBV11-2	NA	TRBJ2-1	TGTGCCAGCAGCCCCCGCGGCAAGACAGCCTACAATGAGCAGTTCTTC	CASSPRGKTAYNEQFF
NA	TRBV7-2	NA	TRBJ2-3	TGTGCCAGCAGCTTAGAAGGCAGGGGAGTAGATACGCAGTATTTT	CASSLEGRGVDTQYF
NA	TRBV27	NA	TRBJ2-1	TGTGCCAGCAGTTTAGTCGGGAGACACAATGAGCAGTTCTTC	CASSLVGRHNEQFF
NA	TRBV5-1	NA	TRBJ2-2	TGCGCCAGTCTACAGGGATCAAACACCGGGGAGCTGTTTTTT	CASLQGSNTGELFF
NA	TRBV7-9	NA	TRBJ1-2	TGTGCCAGCAGCTTAGCCGGCTATGGCTACACCTTC	CASSLAGYGYTF
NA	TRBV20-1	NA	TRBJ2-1	TGCAGTGCTAGTTCCCCGAATGAGCAGTTCTTC	CSASSPNEQFF
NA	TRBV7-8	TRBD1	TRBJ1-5	TGTGCCAGCAGCCCCAGGACAGGGGGAAATCAGCCCCAGCATTTT	CASSPRTGGNQPQHF
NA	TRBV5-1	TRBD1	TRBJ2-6	TGCGCCAGCAGCCTGACAGGGAGCGGGGCCAACGTCCTGACTTTC	CASSLTGSGANVLTF
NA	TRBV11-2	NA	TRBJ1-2	TGTGCCAGCAGCTTAGACGGACAGAGTCACTATGGCTACACCTTC	CASSLDGQSHYGYTF
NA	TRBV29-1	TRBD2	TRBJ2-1	TGCAGCGCACGGCCTAGCGGGACGTACAATGAGCAGTTCTTC	CSARPSGTYNEQFF
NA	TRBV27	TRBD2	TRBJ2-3	TGTGCCAGCTGCGGGGGGAGCAGTGACCCTCGTGCTAGCACAGATACGCAGTATTTT	CASCGGSSDPRASTDTQYF